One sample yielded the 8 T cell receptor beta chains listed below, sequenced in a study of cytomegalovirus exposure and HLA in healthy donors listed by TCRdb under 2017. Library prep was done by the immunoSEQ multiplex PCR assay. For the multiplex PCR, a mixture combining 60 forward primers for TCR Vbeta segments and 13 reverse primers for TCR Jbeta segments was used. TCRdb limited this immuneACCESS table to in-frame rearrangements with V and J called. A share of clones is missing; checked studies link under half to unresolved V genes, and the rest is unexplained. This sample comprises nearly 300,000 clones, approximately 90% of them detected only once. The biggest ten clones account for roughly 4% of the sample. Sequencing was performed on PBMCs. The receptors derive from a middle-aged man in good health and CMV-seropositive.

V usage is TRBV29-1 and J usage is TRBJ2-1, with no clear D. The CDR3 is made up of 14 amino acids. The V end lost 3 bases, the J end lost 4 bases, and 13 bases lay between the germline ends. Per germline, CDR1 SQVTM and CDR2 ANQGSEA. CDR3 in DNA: TGCAGCGTTGAGTCAGGCCAGGTTTACAATGAGCAGTTCTTC. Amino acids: CSVESGQVYNEQFF.

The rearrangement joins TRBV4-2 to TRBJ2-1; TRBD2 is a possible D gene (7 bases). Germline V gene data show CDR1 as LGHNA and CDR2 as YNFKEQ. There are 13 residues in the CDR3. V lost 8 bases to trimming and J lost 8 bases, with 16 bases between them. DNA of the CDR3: TGTGCCAGCGGGAGGGGGGGAGGCTATGAGCAGTTCTTC. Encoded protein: CASGRGGGYEQFF.

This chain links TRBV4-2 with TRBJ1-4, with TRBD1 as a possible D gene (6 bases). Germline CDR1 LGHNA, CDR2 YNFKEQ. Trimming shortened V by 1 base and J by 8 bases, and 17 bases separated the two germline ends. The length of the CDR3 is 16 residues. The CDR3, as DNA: TGTGCCAGCAGCCAAGGGGGGGGGACAATGGGAGAAAAACTGTTTTTT. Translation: CASSQGGGTMGEKLFF.

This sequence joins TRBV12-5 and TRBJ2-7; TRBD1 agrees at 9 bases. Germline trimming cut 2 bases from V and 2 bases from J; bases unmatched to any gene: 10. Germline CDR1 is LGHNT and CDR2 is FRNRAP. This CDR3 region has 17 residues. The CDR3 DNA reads TGTGCTAGTGGTTTGACACAAACAGGGGGCGGCCCCTACGAGCAGTACTTC. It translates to CASGLTQTGGGPYEQYF.

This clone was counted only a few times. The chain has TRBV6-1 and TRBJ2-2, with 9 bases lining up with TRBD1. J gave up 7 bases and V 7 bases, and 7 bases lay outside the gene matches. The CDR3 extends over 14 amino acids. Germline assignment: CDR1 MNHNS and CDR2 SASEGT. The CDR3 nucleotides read TGTGCCAGCACCCGGACAGGGGAAGGCGGGGAGCTGTTTTTT. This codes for CASTRTGEGGELFF.

DNA for the CDR3: TGTGCCAGCAGCTCCGGGACAGGGCTAGGCAAAGAGACCCAGTACTTC. It translates to CASSSGTGLGKETQYF. This chain connects TRBV9 to TRBJ2-5, with 9 bases matching TRBD1. Trimming cost V 4 bases and J 3 bases; bases outside gene matches: 10. The CDR3 has 16 amino acids. In germline, CDR1 is SGDLS, CDR2 YYNGEE.

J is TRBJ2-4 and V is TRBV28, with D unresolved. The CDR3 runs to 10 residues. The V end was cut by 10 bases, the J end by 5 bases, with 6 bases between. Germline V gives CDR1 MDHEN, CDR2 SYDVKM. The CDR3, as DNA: TGTGCCACTAAGCAAAACATTCAGTACTTC. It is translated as CATKQNIQYF.

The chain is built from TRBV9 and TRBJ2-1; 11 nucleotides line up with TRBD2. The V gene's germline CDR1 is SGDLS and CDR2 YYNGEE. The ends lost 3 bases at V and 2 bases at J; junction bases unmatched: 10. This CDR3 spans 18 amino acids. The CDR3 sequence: CASSAPSRLAGPYNEQFF. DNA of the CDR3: TGTGCCAGCAGCGCACCATCGAGACTAGCGGGGCCCTACAATGAGCAGTTCTTC.